This T cell receptor (beta chain) was found in a study of T cell repertoires in cytomegalovirus infection. Overall study: It was recently identified HLA-C-restricted and well-studied HLA-B-restricted CMV epitopes that the study used. Public TCR beta signatures marked donors with CMV infection and the matching HLA. Regarding the study as a whole: CMV carriers having the relevant HLA were flagged by cumulative public TCR beta family frequency. In two of eight donors, the top clonotype was HLA-C-restricted CMV-specific.

MiXCR, applied by TCRdb to the reads, yields one record per CDR3 protein. The sample includes some 940,000 distinct CDR3 sequences, approximately 30% of them seen just once. As regards this clonotype: What it binds is not known.

The germline V and J ends were trimmed by 3 bases and 1 base, with 10 bases remaining between them. The germline CDR1 and CDR2 sequences are SGDLS and YYNGEE. The CDR3 runs to 14 residues. Sample: cultured CD8+ T cells from PBMCs, taken from culture after CMV antigen stimulation. The TCR originated in a human donor in good health (CMV status not recorded). Some clones in this sample may be carry-over from other donors' samples. The chain carries TRBV9 and TRBJ2-5, with D tentatively TRBD2 (5 bases). CDR3 amino acids: CASSGSGLQETQYF. In DNA, the CDR3 is TGTGCCAGCAGCGGATCCGGACTCCAAGAGACCCAGTACTTC.